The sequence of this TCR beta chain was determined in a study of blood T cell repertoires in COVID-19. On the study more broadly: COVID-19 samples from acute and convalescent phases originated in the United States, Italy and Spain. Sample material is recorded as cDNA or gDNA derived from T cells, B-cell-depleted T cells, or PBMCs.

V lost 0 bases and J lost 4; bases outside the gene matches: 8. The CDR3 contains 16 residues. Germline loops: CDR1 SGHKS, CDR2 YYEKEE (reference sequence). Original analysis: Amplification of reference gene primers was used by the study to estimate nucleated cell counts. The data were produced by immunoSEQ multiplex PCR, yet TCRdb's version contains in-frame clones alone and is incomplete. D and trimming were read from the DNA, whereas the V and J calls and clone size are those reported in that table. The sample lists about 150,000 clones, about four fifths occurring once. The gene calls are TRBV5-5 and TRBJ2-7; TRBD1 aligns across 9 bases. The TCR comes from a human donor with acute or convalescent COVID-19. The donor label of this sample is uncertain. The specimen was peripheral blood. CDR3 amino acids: CASSLGPPGQGYEQYF. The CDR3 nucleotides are TGTGCCAGCAGCTTGGGGCCCCCGGGACAGGGTTACGAGCAGTACTTC.